The next 7 T cell receptor beta chains were all read from a single sample in a study of immune heterogeneity within non-small cell lung tumors. The authors used 550 to 750 ng of bulk tumor genomic DNA per sample as template. During surgery, several far-apart biopsies were obtained from every primary tumor. The patients were newly diagnosed with non-small cell lung cancer, had not been treated, and had curative surgery. Amplification of TCR beta CDR3 was performed by multiplex PCR with 32 V and 13 J primers. TCRdb redid the calling of the multiplex PCR reads with MiXCR, one entry per CDR3 protein. Of around 10,000 distinct CDR3 sequences detected, less than 30% appear once; the ten largest clones hold 7.5% to 10%. The sequencing sample was made of lung tumor tissue. These receptors were obtained from an older woman with non-small cell lung cancer.

In this sample, this clonotype turned up once. The chain carries TRBV19 and TRBJ1-5; 9 positions agree with TRBD1. V was clipped by 4 bases and J by 5 bases; unmatched bases: 6. CDR1 and CDR2 from the germline V gene are LNHDA and SQIVND (reference sequence). The CDR3 is made up of 15 amino acids. The DNA for the CDR3 is TGTGCCAGTAGTAGGGGACAGGGCAACCATCAGCCCCAGCATTTT. Protein: CASSRGQGNHQPQHF.

This clonotype has only a few counts. V gene TRBV24-1 combines with J gene TRBJ2-6; D is perhaps TRBD1 (5 bases). Trimming left V 12 bases short and J 2 bases short, with 10 bases between. CDR1 is KGHDR, CDR2 SFDVKD, per germline. The CDR3 covers 13 residues. The CDR3 DNA reads TGTGCCCCCCAGGGCCCTGGGGCCAACGTCCTGACTTTC. It specifies CAPQGPGANVLTF.

By sample fraction, this clonotype is medium-sized. J is TRBJ2-7 and V is TRBV5-1; D gene uncertain. This CDR3 spans 14 amino acids. Germline values: CDR1 SGHRS, CDR2 YFSETQ. V was trimmed by 2 bases and J by 6 bases, leaving 15 bases between them. CDR3 loop: CASSLGSAKGEQYF. CDR3 bases: TGCGCCAGCAGCTTAGGTTCGGCGAAGGGCGAGCAGTACTTC.

V and J are TRBV7-9 and TRBJ2-7, with 9 bases fitting TRBD1. The length of the CDR3 is 16 residues. Germline CDR1 is SEHNR and CDR2 is FQNEAQ (reference sequence). The trim removed 4 bases at V and 5 bases at J, leaving 12 bases unmatched. CDR3 protein: CASSSPPGTGRNEQYF. CDR3 nucleotides: TGTGCCAGCAGCTCCCCCCCCGGGACAGGGAGGAACGAGCAGTACTTC.

Ten or more counts support this clonotype. This sequence joins TRBV10-3 and TRBJ1-2; maybe TRBD1 (5 bases). The ends were cut back, 5 bases at V and 1 base at J, with 11 bases in the middle. Germline V gene data show CDR1 as ENHRY and CDR2 as SYGVKD. The CDR3 loop spans 14 amino acids. CDR3 bases: TGTGCCATCAGTCCCCCGGGGGGTAACTATGGCTACACCTTC. Translating gives CAISPPGGNYGYTF.

Of note for this clonotype: No conserved phenylalanine or tryptophan ends this CDR3, so it is likely a read error. The V gene is TRBV2, the J gene TRBJ2-3; weak D call: TRBD1 (5 bases). The CDR3 runs to 15 residues. Germline values: CDR1 SNHLY, CDR2 FYNNEI. This chain's CDR3 is CASTEAGHSTDTQYL. The CDR3 DNA sequence: TGTGCCAGCACTGAAGCAGGGCATAGCACAGATACGCAGTATTTG.

This clonotype counts as medium-sized. J is TRBJ1-2 and V is TRBV5-1; unclear D gene. Between the trimmed V and J ends, which lost 4 bases and 11 bases, there was a span of 21 bases. The V gene's germline CDR1 is SGHRS and CDR2 YFSETQ. This CDR3 is 14 amino acids long. CDR3 amino acids: CASSHGEGASTYTF. The CDR3 DNA is TGCGCCAGCAGCCATGGGGAGGGCGCCTCAACGTACACCTTC.